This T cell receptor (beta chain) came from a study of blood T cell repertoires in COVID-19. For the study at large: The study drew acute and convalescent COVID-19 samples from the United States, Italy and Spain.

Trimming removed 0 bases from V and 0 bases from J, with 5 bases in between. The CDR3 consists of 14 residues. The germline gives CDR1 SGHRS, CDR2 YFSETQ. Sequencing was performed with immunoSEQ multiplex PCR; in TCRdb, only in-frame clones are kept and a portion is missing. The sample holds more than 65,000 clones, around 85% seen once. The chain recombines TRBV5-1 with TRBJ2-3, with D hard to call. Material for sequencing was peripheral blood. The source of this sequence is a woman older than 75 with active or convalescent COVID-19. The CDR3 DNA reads TGCGCCAGCAGCTTGGTGGGCAGCACAGATACGCAGTATTTT. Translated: CASSLVGSTDTQYF.